The rows below give T cell receptor beta chains drawn from one sample of a study of cytomegalovirus exposure and HLA in healthy donors. Sequencing used immunoSEQ multiplex PCR; TCRdb keeps in-frame clones, though not all of them. The table has about 98,000 clones, around 80% seen once. The sequencing sample was made of PBMCs. The receptor set was obtained from a man aged 18 to 29 in good health and CMV-seropositive. The CDR3 runs from the conserved cysteine through the conserved F or W. The D gene is left open where the match is weak. Some rows have no size entry. The others give once, few or many, or a class for an expanded clone.

>TRBV18|TRBD2|TRBJ2-5|-
CASSPLAGGPEETQYF
TGTGCCAGCTCACCTTTAGCGGGGGGCCCGGAAGAGACCCAGTACTTC
>TRBV10-1|TRBD2|TRBJ2-5|few
CASSAIPGLAGGETQYF
TGCGCCAGCAGTGCGATCCCGGGACTAGCGGGGGGAGAGACCCAGTACTTC
>TRBV28|TRBD2|TRBJ2-5|-
CASSLSTSGGLQETQYF
TGTGCCAGCAGTTTATCGACTAGCGGGGGGCTCCAAGAGACCCAGTACTTC
>TRBV5-1|-|TRBJ1-1|-
CASSPTGNTEAFF
TGCGCCAGCAGCCCGACAGGGAACACTGAAGCTTTCTTT
>TRBV7-9|-|TRBJ1-4|-
CASSLGPFNEKLFF
TGTGCCAGCAGCTTAGGTCCTTTTAATGAAAAACTGTTTTTT
>TRBV5-1|-|TRBJ2-2|-
CASSFAGSNTGELFF
TGCGCCAGCAGCTTTGCCGGGTCGAACACCGGGGAGCTGTTTTTT
>TRBV6-4|-|TRBJ2-4|-
CASSDLGSAIQYF
TGTGCCAGCAGTGACTTAGGGAGTGCCATTCAGTACTTC
>TRBV29-1|-|TRBJ2-7|-
CSVEVRVRTHLSYEQYF
TGCAGCGTTGAAGTTCGGGTCAGGACACATCTCTCCTACGAGCAGTACTTC
>TRBV7-3|-|TRBJ2-6|-
CASSLRGQAGANVLTF
TGTGCCAGCAGCTTACGAGGGCAGGCTGGGGCCAACGTCCTGACTTTC
>TRBV5-4|-|TRBJ1-2|-
CASRGGGEWEGYTF
TGTGCCAGCAGAGGGGGTGGGGAGTGGGAAGGCTACACCTTC
>TRBV5-6|TRBD1|TRBJ1-1|-
CASSWTGADTEAFF
TGTGCCAGCAGCTGGACAGGGGCAGACACTGAAGCTTTCTTT
>TRBV6-5|-|TRBJ1-2|-
CASSQGHLYGYTF
TGTGCCAGCAGCCAGGGACATCTCTATGGCTACACCTTC
>TRBV4-2|TRBD1|TRBJ2-7|-
CASRRSGTGGERSYEQYF
TGTGCCAGCCGGAGATCCGGGACAGGGGGCGAGCGCTCCTACGAGCAGTACTTC
>TRBV9|TRBD1|TRBJ2-1|-
CASSVDGQEYNEQFF
TGTGCCAGCAGCGTAGACGGACAGGAATACAATGAGCAGTTCTTC
>TRBV6-5|-|TRBJ2-1|few
CASSYSPINEQFF
TGTGCCAGCAGTTACAGCCCGATCAATGAGCAGTTCTTC
>TRBV6-5|-|TRBJ2-1|-
CASSYEASGSYNEQFF
TGTGCCAGCAGTTACGAGGCCTCGGGCTCCTACAATGAGCAGTTCTTC
>TRBV4-1|-|TRBJ2-1|-
CASSQAAGEQFF
TGCGCCAGCAGCCAAGCGGCGGGTGAGCAGTTCTTC
>TRBV5-6|-|TRBJ1-2|-
CASTSEGGWLYGYTF
TGTGCCAGCACCTCCGAGGGGGGGTGGCTCTATGGCTACACCTTC
>TRBV28|-|TRBJ2-7|-
CASSEGRAPYEQYF
TGTGCCAGCAGTGAGGGTAGGGCCCCCTACGAGCAGTACTTC
>TRBV19|-|TRBJ1-1|once
CASSIRGGGTEAFF
TGTGCCAGTAGTATTCGGGGAGGGGGCACTGAAGCTTTCTTT
>TRBV7-2|-|TRBJ2-2|few
CASSLYEAGPGELFF
TGTGCCAGCAGCTTGTATGAAGCGGGCCCCGGGGAGCTGTTTTTT
>TRBV29-1|TRBD2|TRBJ2-5|once
CSVEDMTSGGVSQETQYF
TGCAGCGTTGAAGATATGACTAGCGGGGGGGTGTCACAAGAGACCCAGTACTTC
>TRBV2|-|TRBJ1-5|-
CASSYGQIQPQHF
TGTGCCAGCAGCTACGGACAAATCCAGCCCCAGCATTTT
>TRBV9|-|TRBJ2-3|-
CASGRGSTDTQYF
TGTGCCAGCGGGCGGGGAAGCACAGATACGCAGTATTTT
>TRBV10-3|-|TRBJ1-6|once
CAISSGERYNSPLHF
TGTGCCATCAGTTCTGGGGAGCGCTATAATTCACCCCTCCACTTT
>TRBV7-3|TRBD2|TRBJ2-1|-
CASSLRAGLRNEQFF
TGTGCCAGCAGCTTAAGAGCGGGGCTGAGGAATGAGCAGTTCTTC
>TRBV7-2|TRBD1|TRBJ2-7|-
CASSPGQQLRRQYF
TGTGCCAGCAGCCCGGGACAGCAACTACGAAGGCAGTACTTC
>TRBV28|TRBD1|TRBJ1-5|-
CASSFAGGYSNQPQHF
TGTGCCAGCAGTTTCGCAGGGGGGTATAGCAATCAGCCCCAGCATTTT
>TRBV15|TRBD1|TRBJ1-5|-
CATSRELAPDRGAYQHF
TGTGCCACCAGCAGAGAGTTAGCCCCGGACAGGGGGGCTTACCAGCATTTT
>TRBV29-1|-|TRBJ2-2|few
CSAHLINTGELFF
TGCAGCGCCCACTTAATTAACACCGGGGAGCTGTTTTTT
>TRBV10-1|-|TRBJ1-6|-
CASIVGGSYNSPLHF
TGCGCCAGCATAGTGGGGGGCTCCTATAATTCACCCCTCCACTTT
>TRBV9|TRBD1|TRBJ2-5|-
CASSVGWGQGHSQETQYF
TGTGCCAGCAGCGTAGGATGGGGACAGGGGCATTCCCAAGAGACCCAGTACTTC
>TRBV12-5|-|TRBJ1-1|-
CASGLGPGTEAFF
TGTGCTAGTGGACTAGGGCCGGGAACCGAAGCTTTCTTT
>TRBV5-1|TRBD2|TRBJ2-1|-
CASSFGLAEDEQFF
TGCGCCAGCAGCTTTGGACTAGCGGAGGATGAGCAGTTCTTC
>TRBV29-1|-|TRBJ2-2|-
CSVRTGTGELFF
TGCAGCGTTCGGACGGGGACCGGGGAGCTGTTTTTT
>TRBV5-8|TRBD2|TRBJ2-1|once
CASSLAGLAGGNEQFF
TGTGCCAGCAGCTTGGCCGGTTTGGCGGGGGGGAATGAGCAGTTCTTC
>TRBV4-1|TRBD2|TRBJ2-7|-
CASSQDSGGVLMGYEQYF
TGCGCCAGCAGCCAAGACAGCGGGGGGGTTCTTATGGGCTACGAGCAGTACTTC
>TRBV7-9|TRBD2|TRBJ2-3|-
CASSFVAGASGDTQYF
TGTGCCAGCAGCTTCGTAGCGGGGGCCTCCGGGGATACGCAGTATTTT
>TRBV28|-|TRBJ2-7|-
CACTGQGAYEQYF
TGTGCCTGCACAGGGCAAGGGGCCTACGAGCAGTACTTC
>TRBV5-4|TRBD1|TRBJ1-1|-
CASSAGTENTEAFF
TGTGCCAGCAGCGCCGGGACAGAGAACACTGAAGCTTTCTTT
>TRBV6-5|TRBD1|TRBJ2-5|-
CASGDRGFGETQYF
TGTGCCAGCGGGGACAGGGGGTTCGGAGAGACCCAGTACTTC
>TRBV11-2|TRBD2|TRBJ2-1|-
CASSLTSGGAGEQFF
TGTGCCAGCAGCTTGACTAGCGGGGGGGCCGGTGAGCAGTTCTTC
>TRBV27|TRBD1|TRBJ1-1|-
CASSLSRTGREAFF
TGTGCCAGCAGTCTTTCCCGGACAGGCCGAGAAGCTTTCTTT